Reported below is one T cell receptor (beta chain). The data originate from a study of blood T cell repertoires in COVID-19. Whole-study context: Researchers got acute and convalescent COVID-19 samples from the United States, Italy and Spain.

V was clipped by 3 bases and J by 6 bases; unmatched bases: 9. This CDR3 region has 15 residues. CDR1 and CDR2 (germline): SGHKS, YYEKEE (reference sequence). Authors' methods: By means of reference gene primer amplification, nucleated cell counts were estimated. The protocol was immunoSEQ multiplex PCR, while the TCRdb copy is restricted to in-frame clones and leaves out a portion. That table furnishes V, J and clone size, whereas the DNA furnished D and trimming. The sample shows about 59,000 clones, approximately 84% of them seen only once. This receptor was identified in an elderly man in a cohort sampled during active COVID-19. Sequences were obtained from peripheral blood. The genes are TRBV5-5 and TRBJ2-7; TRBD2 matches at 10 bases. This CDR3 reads CASSWRLAGVGEQYF. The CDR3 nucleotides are TGTGCCAGCAGCTGGAGGCTAGCGGGAGTTGGCGAGCAGTACTTC.